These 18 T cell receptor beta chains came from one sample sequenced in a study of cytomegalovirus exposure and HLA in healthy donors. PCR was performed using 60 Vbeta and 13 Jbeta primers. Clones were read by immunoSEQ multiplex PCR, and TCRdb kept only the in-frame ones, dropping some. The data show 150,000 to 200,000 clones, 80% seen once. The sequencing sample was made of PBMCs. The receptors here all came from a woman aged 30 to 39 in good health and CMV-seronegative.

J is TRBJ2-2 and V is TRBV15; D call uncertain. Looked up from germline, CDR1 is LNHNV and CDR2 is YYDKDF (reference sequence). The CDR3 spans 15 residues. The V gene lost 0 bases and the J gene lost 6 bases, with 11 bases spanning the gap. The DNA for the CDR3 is TGTGCCACCAGCAGAGATCGGAGAGAATCCGGGGAGCTGTTTTTT. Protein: CATSRDRRESGELFF. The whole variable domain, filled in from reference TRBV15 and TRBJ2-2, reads DAMVIQNPRYQVTQFGKPVTLSCSQTLNHNVMYWYQQKSSQAPKLLFHYYDKDFNNEADTPDNFQSRRPNTSFCFLDIRSPGLGDTAMYLCATSRDRRESGELFFGEGSRLTVL.

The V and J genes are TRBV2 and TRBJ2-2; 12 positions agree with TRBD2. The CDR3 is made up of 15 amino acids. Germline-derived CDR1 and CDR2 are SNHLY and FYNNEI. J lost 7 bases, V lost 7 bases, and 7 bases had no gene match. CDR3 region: CASTSKTSGGGELFF. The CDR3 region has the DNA TGTGCCAGCACCTCTAAGACTAGCGGGGGCGGGGAGCTGTTTTTT.

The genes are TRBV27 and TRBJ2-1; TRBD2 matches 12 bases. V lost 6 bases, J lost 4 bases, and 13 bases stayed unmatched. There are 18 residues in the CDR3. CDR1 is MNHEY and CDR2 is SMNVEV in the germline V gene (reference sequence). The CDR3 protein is CASSYPLAGGIPYNEQFF. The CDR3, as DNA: TGTGCCAGCAGCTACCCCCTAGCGGGGGGGATCCCTTACAATGAGCAGTTCTTC.

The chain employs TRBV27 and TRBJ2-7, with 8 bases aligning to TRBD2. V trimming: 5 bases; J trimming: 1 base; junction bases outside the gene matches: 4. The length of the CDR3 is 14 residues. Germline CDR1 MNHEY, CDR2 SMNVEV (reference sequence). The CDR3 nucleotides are TGTGCCAGCAGTAACCGGGGGGGTTCCTACGAGCAGTACTTC. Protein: CASSNRGGSYEQYF.

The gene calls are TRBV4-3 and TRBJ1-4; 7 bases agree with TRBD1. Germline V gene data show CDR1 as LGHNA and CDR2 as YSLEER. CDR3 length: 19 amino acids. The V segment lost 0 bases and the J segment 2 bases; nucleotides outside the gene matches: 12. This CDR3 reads CASSQDPDRDPATNEKLFF. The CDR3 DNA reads TGCGCCAGCAGCCAAGATCCCGACAGGGACCCAGCCACTAATGAAAAACTGTTTTTT.

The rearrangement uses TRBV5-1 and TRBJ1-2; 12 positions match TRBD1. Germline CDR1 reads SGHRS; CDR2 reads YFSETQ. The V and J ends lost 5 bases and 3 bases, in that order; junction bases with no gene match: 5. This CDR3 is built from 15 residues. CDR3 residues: CASREGQGAYYGYTF. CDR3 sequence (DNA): TGCGCCAGCAGGGAGGGACAGGGGGCGTACTATGGCTACACCTTC.

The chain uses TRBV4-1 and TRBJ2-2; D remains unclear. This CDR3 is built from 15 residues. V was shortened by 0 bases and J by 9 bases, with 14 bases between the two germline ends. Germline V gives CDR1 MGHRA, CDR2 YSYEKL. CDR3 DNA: TGCGCCAGCAGCCAAGATCCCCAGAACCCCCGGGAGCTGTTTTTT. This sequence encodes CASSQDPQNPRELFF.

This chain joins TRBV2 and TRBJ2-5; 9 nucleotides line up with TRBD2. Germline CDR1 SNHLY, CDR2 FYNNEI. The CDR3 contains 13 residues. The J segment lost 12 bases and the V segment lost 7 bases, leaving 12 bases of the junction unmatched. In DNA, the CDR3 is TGTGCCAGCATGATTGCAAGCGGGGGGCGGGAGTACTTC. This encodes CASMIASGGREYF. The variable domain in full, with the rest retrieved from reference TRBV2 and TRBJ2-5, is EPEVTQTPSHQVTQMGQEVILRCVPISNHLYFYWYRQILGQKVEFLVSFYNNEISEKSEIFDDQFSVERPDGSNFTLKIRSTKLEDSAMYFCASMIASGGREYFGPGTRLLVL.

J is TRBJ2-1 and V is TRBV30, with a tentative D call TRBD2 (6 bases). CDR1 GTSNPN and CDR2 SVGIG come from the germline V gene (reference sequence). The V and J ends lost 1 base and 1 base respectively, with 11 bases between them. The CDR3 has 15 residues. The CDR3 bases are TGTGCCTGGAGTGGAGGGGAGGCTTCCTACAATGAGCAGTTCTTC. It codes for CAWSGGEASYNEQFF. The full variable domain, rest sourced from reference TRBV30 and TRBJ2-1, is SQTIHQWPATLVQPVGSPLSLECTVEGTSNPNLYWYRQAAGRGLQLLFYSVGIGQISSEVPQNLSASRPQDRQFILSSKKLLLSDSGFYLCAWSGGEASYNEQFFGPGTRLTVL.

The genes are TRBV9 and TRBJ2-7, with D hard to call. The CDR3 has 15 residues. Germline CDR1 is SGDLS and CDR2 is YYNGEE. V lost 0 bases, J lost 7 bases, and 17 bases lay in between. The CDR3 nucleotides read TGTGCCAGCAGCGTAGACCCCGCTGCCCTACGAGAGCAGTACTTC. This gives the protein CASSVDPAALREQYF. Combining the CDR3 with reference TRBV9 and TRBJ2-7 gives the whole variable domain DSGVTQTPKHLITATGQRVTLRCSPRSGDLSVYWYQQSLDQGLQFLIQYYNGEERAKGNILERFSAQQFPDLHSELNLSSLELGDSALYFCASSVDPAALREQYFGPGTRLTVT.

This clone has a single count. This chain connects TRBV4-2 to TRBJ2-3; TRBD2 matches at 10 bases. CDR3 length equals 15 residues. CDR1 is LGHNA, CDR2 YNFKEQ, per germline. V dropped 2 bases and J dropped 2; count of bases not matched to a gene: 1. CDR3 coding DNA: TGTGCCAGCAGCCAAAGCGGGGGGGTCACAGATACGCAGTATTTT. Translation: CASSQSGGVTDTQYF.

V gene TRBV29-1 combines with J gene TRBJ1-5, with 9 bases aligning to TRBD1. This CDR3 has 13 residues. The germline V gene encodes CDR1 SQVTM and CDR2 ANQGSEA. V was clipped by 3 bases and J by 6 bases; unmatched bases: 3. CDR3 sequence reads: CSVDTGGGQPQHF. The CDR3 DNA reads TGCAGCGTTGATACAGGGGGCGGTCAGCCCCAGCATTTT.

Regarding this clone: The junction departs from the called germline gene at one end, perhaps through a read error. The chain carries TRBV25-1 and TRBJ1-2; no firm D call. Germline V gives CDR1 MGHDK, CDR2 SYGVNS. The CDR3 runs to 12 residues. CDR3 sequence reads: CASSEVYGGWLF. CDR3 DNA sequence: TGTGCCAGCAGTGAGGTTTATGGAGGGTGGCTCTTC.

DNA for the CDR3: TGTGCCAGTAGTCCCTGGACTCAAACCTACTCCTACGAGCAGTACTTC. Protein product: CASSPWTQTYSYEQYF. The chain joins TRBV19 to TRBJ2-7, with D possibly TRBD2 on 5 matching bases. Per the germline V gene, CDR1 is LNHDA and CDR2 is SQIVND (reference sequence). Trimming stripped 5 bases from V and 0 bases from J, with 17 bases between. The CDR3 extends over 16 amino acids.

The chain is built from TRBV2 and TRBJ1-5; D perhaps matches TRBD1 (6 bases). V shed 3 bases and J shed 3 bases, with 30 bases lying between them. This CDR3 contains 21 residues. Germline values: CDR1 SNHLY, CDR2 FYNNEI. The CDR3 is CASSEFGGRALRRPSNQPQHF. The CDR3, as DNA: TGTGCCAGCAGTGAGTTCGGGGGGCGGGCCTTGCGCCGTCCCTCCAATCAGCCCCAGCATTTT.

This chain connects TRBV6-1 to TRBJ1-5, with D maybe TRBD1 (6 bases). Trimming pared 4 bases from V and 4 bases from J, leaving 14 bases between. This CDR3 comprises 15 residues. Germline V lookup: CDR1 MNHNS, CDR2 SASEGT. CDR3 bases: TGTGCCAGCAGTGCGCGGACAGCGGGGAATCAGCCCCAGCATTTT. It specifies CASSARTAGNQPQHF.

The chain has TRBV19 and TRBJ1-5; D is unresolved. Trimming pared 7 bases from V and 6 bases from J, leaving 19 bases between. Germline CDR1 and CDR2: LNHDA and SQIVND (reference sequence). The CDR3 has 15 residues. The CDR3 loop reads CASTQRTKLGQPQHF. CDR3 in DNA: TGTGCCAGTACCCAGCGGACGAAGCTGGGTCAGCCCCAGCATTTT. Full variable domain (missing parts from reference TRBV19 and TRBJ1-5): DGGITQSPKYLFRKEGQNVTLSCEQNLNHDAMYWYRQDPGQGLRLIYYSQIVNDFQKGDIAEGYSVSREKKESFPLTVTSAQKNPTAFYLCASTQRTKLGQPQHFGDGTRLSIL.

CDR3 residues: CASTGQNPYRQFF. The CDR3 nucleotides are TGTGCCAGCACCGGACAGAACCCCTATAGGCAGTTCTTC. The rearrangement links TRBV2 to TRBJ2-1; TRBD1 is a possible D gene (6 bases). V lost 7 bases, J lost 12 bases, and 19 bases lay in between. The CDR3 loop spans 13 amino acids. Germline CDR1 is SNHLY and CDR2 is FYNNEI.